This T cell receptor beta chain was obtained from a study of PD-1 blockade in mismatch repair-deficient tumors. Study observations and caveats: After pembrolizumab, tumor-resident clones rose rapidly, then generally contracted before radiologic responses.

Clones were read by immunoSEQ multiplex PCR, and TCRdb kept only the in-frame ones, dropping some. Among tens of thousands of clones listed, approximately 80% were seen once. The CDR3 runs 16 residues. J gave up 5 bases and V 1 base, and 9 bases lay outside the gene matches. Germline CDR1 is LNHNV and CDR2 is YYDKDF (reference sequence). This clone was observed a handful of times. Its antigen remains unknown. Mismatch repair deficiency was confirmed in all patients, by PCR or immunohistochemistry. The sample consisted of peripheral blood, taken 2 weeks after starting pembrolizumab. V usage is TRBV15 and J usage is TRBJ1-1, with 8 bases aligning to TRBD1. The clonotype comes from an adult with mismatch repair-deficient cancer. CDR3 nucleotide sequence: TGTGCCACCAGCAGAGTGGGAGACAGGGGAGGTACTGAAGCTTTCTTT. Protein sequence: CATSRVGDRGGTEAFF.